This T cell receptor (beta chain) originates from a study of T cell clones after liver transplantation. Background on the study: Apart from a few HCV-positive recipients, transplants were for non-autoimmune, non-viral reasons.

CDR3 length: 13 amino acids. The V gene's germline CDR1 is SGHRS and CDR2 YFSETQ. With V trimmed by 5 bases and J by 8 bases, 7 bases remained unmatched. Sequenced by immunoSEQ multiplex PCR; TCRdb stores in-frame clones only, minus some. The sample gives around 100,000 clones, around 80% of which show up once; around 3% is in the top ten. Overall study findings and caveats: Donor-reactive sequences fell more than third party-reactive ones, suggesting partial deletion. Low donor cell numbers restricted donor-reactive repertoire measurement in a couple of subjects.

Points on this clone: Its antigen is unidentified.

This sequence was found in a human patient who received a liver transplant. Some T cells may originate from the graft donor. This sequence joins TRBV5-1 and TRBJ1-2, with 9 bases matching TRBD1. The source material was CD4+ T cells from blood, sampled around 44 months after liver transplant. This CDR3 reads CASRLTGGAGYTF. The CDR3 DNA reads as TGCGCCAGCAGGCTAACAGGGGGCGCAGGCTACACCTTC.